This TCR beta chain was sequenced during a study of control samples from healthy donors and cancer patients. Sequencing was performed with immunoSEQ multiplex PCR; in TCRdb, only in-frame clones are kept and a portion is missing. The data contain 150,000 or so clones, approximately 93% of them singletons. From germline, CDR1 is MDHEN and CDR2 SYDVKM. Trimming stripped 2 bases from V and 1 base from J, with 9 bases between. The CDR3 totals 14 residues. The chain links TRBV28 to TRBJ2-7; the D gene is possibly TRBD1 (6 bases). This TCR was recovered from a man aged 50 to 60 in good health. Sample: blood. CDR3 in amino acids: CASSLGRGSYEQYF. The DNA for the CDR3 is TGTGCCAGCAGTTTAGGCAGGGGATCCTACGAGCAGTACTTC.